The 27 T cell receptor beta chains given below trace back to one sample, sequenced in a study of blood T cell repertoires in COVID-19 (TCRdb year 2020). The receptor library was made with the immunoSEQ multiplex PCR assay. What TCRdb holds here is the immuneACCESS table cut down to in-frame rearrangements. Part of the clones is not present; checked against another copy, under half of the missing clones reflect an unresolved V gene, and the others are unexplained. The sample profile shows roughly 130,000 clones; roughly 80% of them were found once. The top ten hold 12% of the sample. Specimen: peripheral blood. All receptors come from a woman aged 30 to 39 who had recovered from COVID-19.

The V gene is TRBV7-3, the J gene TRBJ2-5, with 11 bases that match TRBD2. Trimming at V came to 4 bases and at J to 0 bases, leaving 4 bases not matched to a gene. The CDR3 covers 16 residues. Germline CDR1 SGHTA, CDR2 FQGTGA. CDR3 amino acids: CASSYIAGGDQETQYF. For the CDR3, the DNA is TGTGCCAGCAGCTATATAGCGGGAGGGGACCAAGAGACCCAGTACTTC.

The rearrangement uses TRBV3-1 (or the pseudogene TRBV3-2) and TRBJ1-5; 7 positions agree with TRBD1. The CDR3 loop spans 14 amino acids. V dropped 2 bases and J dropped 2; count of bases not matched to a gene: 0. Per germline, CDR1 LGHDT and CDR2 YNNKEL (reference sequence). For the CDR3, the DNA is TGTGCCAGCAGCCAACAGGGGGGCAATCAGCCCCAGCATTTT. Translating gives CASSQQGGNQPQHF.

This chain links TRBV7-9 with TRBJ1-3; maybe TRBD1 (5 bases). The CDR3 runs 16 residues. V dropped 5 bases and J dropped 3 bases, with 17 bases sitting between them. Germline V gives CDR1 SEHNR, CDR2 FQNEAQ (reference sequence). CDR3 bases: TGTGCCAGCAGCCCATCCAAGGGGAACTTTGGAAACACCATATATTTT. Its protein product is CASSPSKGNFGNTIYF.

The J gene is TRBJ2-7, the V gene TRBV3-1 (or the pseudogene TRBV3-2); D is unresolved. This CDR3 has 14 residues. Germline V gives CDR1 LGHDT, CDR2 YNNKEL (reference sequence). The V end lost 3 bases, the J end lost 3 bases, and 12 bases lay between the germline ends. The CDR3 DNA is TGTGCCAGCAGCCACGAACCGAAGAGCTACGAGCAGTACTTC. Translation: CASSHEPKSYEQYF.

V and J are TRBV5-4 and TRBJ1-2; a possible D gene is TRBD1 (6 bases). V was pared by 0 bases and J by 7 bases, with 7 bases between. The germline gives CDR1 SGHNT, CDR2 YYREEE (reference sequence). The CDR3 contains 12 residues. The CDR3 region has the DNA TGTGCCAGCAGCTTGGACAGGGTTGGCTACACCTTC. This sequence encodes CASSLDRVGYTF.

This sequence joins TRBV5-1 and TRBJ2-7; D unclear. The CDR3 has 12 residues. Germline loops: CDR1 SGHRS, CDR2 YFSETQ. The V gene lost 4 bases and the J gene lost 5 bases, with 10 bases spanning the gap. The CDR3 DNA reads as TGCGCCAGCAGCCCCACTGTCGACGAGCAGTACTTC. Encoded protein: CASSPTVDEQYF. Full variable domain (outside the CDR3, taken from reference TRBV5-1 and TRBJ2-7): KAGVTQTPRYLIKTRGQQVTLSCSPISGHRSVSWYQQTPGQGLQFLFEYFSETQRNKGNFPGRFSGRQFSNSRSEMNVSTLELGDSALYLCASSPTVDEQYFGPGTRLTVT.

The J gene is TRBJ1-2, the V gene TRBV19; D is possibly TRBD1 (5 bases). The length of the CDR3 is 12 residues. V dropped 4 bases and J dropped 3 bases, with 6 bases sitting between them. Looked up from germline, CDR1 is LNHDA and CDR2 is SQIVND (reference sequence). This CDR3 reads CASSRGDYGYTF. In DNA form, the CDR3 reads TGTGCCAGTAGTAGGGGCGACTATGGCTACACCTTC.

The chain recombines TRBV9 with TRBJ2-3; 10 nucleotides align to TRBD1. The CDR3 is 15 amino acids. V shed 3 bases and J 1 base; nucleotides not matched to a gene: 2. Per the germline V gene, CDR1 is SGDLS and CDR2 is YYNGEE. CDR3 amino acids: CASSATGGRTDTQYF. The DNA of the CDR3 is TGTGCCAGCAGCGCGACAGGGGGCCGCACAGATACGCAGTATTTT.

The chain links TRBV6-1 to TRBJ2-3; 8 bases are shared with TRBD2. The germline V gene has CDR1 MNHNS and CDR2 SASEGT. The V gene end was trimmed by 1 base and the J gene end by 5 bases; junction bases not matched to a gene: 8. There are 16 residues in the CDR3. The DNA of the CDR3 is TGTGCCAGCAGTGAAGATCCGGGGGGGCCCGGAGATACGCAGTATTTT. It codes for CASSEDPGGPGDTQYF.

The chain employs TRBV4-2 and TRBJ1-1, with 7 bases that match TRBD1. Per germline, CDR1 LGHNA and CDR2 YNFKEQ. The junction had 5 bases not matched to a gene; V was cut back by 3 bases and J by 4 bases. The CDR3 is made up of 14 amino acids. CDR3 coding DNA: TGTGCCAGCAGCCATACAGGGGCGGGCACTGAAGCTTTCTTT. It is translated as CASSHTGAGTEAFF.

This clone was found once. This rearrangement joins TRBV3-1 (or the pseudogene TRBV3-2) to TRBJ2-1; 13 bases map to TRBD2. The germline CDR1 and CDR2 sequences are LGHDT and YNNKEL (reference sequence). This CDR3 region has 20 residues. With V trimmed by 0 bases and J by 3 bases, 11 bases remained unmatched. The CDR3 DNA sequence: TGTGCCAGCAGCCAAGAGGGGCGACAACTAGCGGGGGGGCGCTACAATGAGCAGTTCTTC. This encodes CASSQEGRQLAGGRYNEQFF.

For the CDR3, the DNA is TGTGCCAGCAGCGTAGGAGGGGTGAGACTAGCGGACACCGGGGAGCTGTTTTTT. Protein: CASSVGGVRLADTGELFF. The V and J genes are TRBV9 and TRBJ2-2; TRBD2 matches 9 bases. Germline assignment: CDR1 SGDLS and CDR2 YYNGEE. The J segment lost 3 bases and the V segment lost 0 bases, leaving 9 bases of the junction unmatched. This CDR3 has 18 amino acids.

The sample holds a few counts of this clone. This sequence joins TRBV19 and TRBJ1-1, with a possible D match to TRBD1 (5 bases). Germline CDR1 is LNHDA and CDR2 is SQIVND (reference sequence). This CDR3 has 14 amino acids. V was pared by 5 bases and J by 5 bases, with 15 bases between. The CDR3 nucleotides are TGTGCCAGTAGTGTATATATGGCAGGGACTGAAGCTTTCTTT. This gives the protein CASSVYMAGTEAFF.

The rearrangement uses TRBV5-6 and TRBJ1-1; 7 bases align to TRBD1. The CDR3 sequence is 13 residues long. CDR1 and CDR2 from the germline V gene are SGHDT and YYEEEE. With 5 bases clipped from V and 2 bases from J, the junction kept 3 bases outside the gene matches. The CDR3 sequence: CASSRDRNTEAFF. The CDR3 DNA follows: TGTGCCAGCAGTCGGGACAGAAACACTGAAGCTTTCTTT.

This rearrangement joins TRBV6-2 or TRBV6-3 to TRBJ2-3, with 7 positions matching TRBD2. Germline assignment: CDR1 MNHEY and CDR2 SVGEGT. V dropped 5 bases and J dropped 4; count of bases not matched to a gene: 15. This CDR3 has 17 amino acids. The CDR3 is CASSPRPRTRSADTQYF. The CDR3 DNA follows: TGTGCCAGCAGTCCCCGCCCCCGGACTAGGTCAGCAGATACGCAGTATTTT.

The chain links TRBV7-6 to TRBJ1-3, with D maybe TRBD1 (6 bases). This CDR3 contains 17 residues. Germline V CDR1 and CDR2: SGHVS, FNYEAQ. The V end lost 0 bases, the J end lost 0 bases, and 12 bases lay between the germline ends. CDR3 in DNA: TGTGCCAGCAGCTTAGCCCAGGGGAGCGGCTCTGGAAACACCATATATTTT. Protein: CASSLAQGSGSGNTIYF.

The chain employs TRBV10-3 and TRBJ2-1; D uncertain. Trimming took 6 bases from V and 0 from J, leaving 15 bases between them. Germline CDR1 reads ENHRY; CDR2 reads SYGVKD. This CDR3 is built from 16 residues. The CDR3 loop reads CAIRTTRRPSYNEQFF. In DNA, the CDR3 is TGTGCCATCAGGACGACACGCCGCCCCTCCTACAATGAGCAGTTCTTC.

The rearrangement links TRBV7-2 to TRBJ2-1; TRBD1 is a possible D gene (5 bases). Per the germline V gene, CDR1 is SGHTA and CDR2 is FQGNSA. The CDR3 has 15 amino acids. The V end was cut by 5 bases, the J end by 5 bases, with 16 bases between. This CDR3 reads CASSGQENYNNEQFF. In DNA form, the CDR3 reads TGTGCCAGCAGCGGACAAGAGAACTACAACAATGAGCAGTTCTTC.

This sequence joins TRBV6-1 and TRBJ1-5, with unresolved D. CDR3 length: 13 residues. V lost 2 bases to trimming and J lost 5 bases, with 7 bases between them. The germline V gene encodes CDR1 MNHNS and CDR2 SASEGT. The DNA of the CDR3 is TGTGCCAGCAGTGAAACGAGCCATCAGCCCCAGCATTTT. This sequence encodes CASSETSHQPQHF.

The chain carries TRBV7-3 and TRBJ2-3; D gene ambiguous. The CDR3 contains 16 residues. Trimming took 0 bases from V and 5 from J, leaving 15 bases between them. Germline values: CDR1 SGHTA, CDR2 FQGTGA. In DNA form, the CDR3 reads TGTGCCAGCAGCTTAACGATTTCCGGTTTGAGAGATACGCAGTATTTT. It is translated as CASSLTISGLRDTQYF.

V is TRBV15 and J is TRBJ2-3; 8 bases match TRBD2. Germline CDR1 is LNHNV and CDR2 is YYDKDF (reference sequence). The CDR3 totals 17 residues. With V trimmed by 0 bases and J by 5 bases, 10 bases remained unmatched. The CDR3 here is CATSRDPMGGGLDTQYF. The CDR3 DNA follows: TGTGCCACCAGCAGAGACCCAATGGGCGGGGGGTTAGATACGCAGTATTTT.

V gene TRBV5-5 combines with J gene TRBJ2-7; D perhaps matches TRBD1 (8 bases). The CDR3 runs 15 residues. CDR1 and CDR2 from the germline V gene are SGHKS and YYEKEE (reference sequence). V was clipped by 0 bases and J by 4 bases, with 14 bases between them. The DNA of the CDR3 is TGTGCCAGCAGCTTGGAGCGGGACAGGAGATACGAGCAGTACTTC. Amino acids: CASSLERDRRYEQYF. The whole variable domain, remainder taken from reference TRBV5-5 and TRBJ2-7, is DAGVTQSPTHLIKTRGQQVTLRCSPISGHKSVSWYQQVLGQGPQFIFQYYEKEERGRGNFPDRFSARQFPNYSSELNVNALLLGDSALYLCASSLERDRRYEQYFGPGTRLTVT.

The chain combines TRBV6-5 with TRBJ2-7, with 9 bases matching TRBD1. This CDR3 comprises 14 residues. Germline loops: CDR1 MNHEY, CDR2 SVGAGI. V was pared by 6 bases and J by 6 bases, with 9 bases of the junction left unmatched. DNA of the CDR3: TGTGCCAGCAGGACGGCAGGGACAGGGATCGAGCAGTACTTC. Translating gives CASRTAGTGIEQYF.

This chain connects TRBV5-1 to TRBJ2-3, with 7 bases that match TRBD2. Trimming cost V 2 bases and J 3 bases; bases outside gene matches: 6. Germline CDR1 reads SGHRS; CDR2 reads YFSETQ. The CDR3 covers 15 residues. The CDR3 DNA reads TGCGCCAGCAGCTTTGGGGGAGGGATGACAGATACGCAGTATTTT. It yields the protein CASSFGGGMTDTQYF.

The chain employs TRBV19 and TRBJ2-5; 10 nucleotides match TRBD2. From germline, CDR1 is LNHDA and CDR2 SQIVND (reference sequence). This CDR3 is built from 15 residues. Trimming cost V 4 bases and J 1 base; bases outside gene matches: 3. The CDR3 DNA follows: TGTGCCAGTAGTACTACTAGCGGGGTCCAAGAGACCCAGTACTTC. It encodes CASSTTSGVQETQYF.

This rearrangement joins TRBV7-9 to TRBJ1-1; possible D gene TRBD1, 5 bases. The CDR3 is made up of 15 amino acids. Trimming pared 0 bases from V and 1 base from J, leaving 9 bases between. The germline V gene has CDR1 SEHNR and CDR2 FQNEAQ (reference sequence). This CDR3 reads CASSLAGGTNTEAFF. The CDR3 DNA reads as TGTGCCAGCAGCTTAGCCGGCGGGACGAACACTGAAGCTTTCTTT.

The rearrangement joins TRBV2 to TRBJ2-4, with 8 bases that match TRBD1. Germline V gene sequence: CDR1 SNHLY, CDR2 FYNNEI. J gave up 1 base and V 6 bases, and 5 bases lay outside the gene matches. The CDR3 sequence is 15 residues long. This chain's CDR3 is CASRRGQAAKNIQYF. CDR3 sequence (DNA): TGTGCCAGCAGGAGGGGACAGGCCGCCAAAAACATTCAGTACTTC. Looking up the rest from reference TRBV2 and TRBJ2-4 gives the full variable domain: EPEVTQTPSHQVTQMGQEVILRCVPISNHLYFYWYRQILGQKVEFLVSFYNNEISEKSEIFDDQFSVERPDGSNFTLKIRSTKLEDSAMYFCASRRGQAAKNIQYFGAGTRLSVL.